This record covers a single T cell receptor (beta chain). The junction does not match germline at one end; this may be a read error. The authors prepared the TCRbeta library with unique molecular identifiers. TCRdb re-derived calls from the PCR reads in MiXCR, one entry per CDR3 protein. The sample holds some 520,000 distinct CDR3 sequences, around a third seen once. This record belongs to a study of T-cell reconstitution after alpha-beta-depleted transplantation in children. The CDR3 is made up of 17 amino acids. Germline CDR1 SGHNT, CDR2 YENEEA. This clonotype was sampled from a human donor who donated a stem cell graft to a child with aplastic anemia. Sequenced here: PBMCs from the stem cell graft donor, sampled from the stem cell graft. The chain uses TRBV11-3 and TRBJ2-1, with 10 bases that match TRBD2. This chain's CDR3 is CASSLGLALGAYNEHFF. CDR3 sequence (DNA): TGTGCCAGCAGCTTGGGACTAGCGCTCGGAGCCTACAATGAGCATTTCTTC. Based on the CDR3 plus reference TRBV11-3 and TRBJ2-1, the full variable domain is EAGVVQSPRYKIIEKKQPVAFWCNPISGHNTLYWYLQNLGQGPELLIRYENEEAVDDSQLPKDRFSAERLKGVDSTLKIQPAELGDSAVYLCASSLGLALGAYNEHFFGPGTRLTVL.